This T cell receptor beta chain was identified during a study of T cell responses to AZD1222 COVID-19 vaccine. Method: immunoSEQ multiplex PCR; TCRdb's copy keeps in-frame clones and lacks some. This table holds just over 80,000 clones, around 90% found once. Looked up from germline, CDR1 is GTSNPN and CDR2 is SVGIG (reference sequence). The CDR3 sequence is 11 residues long. Trimming took 5 bases from V and 9 from J, leaving 11 bases between them. This clone ranks as medium-sized. J is TRBJ2-1 and V is TRBV30; D ambiguous. This clonotype was sampled from an adult in good health. The sample in question was peripheral blood, obtained on day 0 of AZD1222 vaccination. CDR3 DNA: TGTGCCTGGGGCCTTTCGGGTGAGCAGTTCTTC. Protein product: CAWGLSGEQFF.